Listed below are T cell receptor beta chains from one sample, sequenced in a study of shared clonotypes between healthy human individuals. TCRdb's table, derived via immunoSEQ multiplex PCR, lists solely in-frame clones and lacks some. This sample has hundreds of thousands of clones; 92% occur once, and the top ten carry 24%. The specimen was naive CD8+ T cells sorted from blood. The receptors stem from a man aged 30 to 45 in good health. Each CDR3 is given with its conserved first and last residue. D genes are given only for firm matches. Size values are once, few and many counts, or a class for expanded clones, and some rows have none.

j_call v_call d_call clone_size cdr3_nt cdr3_aa
TRBJ2-7 TRBV10-3 . . TGTGCCATCAGCGACACGGAGGGCAGCTACGAGCAGTACTTC CAISDTEGSYEQYF
TRBJ2-7 TRBV11-2 . . TGTGCCAGCAGCCACGCAGGGAACCGGTACGAGCAGTACTTC CASSHAGNRYEQYF
TRBJ1-1 TRBV27 TRBD1 . TGTGCCAGCAGTTTATCCCGGACAGGGACCACTGAAGCTTTCTTT CASSLSRTGTTEAFF
TRBJ2-7 TRBV6-1 TRBD1 once TGTGCCAGCAGTGAATGGGACAGGCGGTCCTACGAGCAGTACTTC CASSEWDRRSYEQYF
TRBJ2-7 TRBV4-3 TRBD1 . TGCGCCAGCAGCCAAGACGGGACAGGGGCCTACGAGCAGTACTTC CASSQDGTGAYEQYF
TRBJ2-2 TRBV7-6 . . TGTGCCAGCAGCTTAGCTGGGGCGGGGATTACCGGGGAGCTGTTTTTT CASSLAGAGITGELFF
TRBJ2-7 TRBV27 . . TGTGCCAGCAGTCACCGGGGCGCCCTCTACGAGCAGTACTTC CASSHRGALYEQYF
TRBJ2-7 TRBV19 TRBD2 . TGTGCCAGTAGTATAGCGGGAGGAGTGGCCAACGAGCAGTACTTC CASSIAGGVANEQYF
TRBJ2-7 TRBV13 TRBD2 . TGTGCCAGCAGCTCGACTAGCCGTAGCGCCGAGCAGTACTTC CASSSTSRSAEQYF
TRBJ2-3 TRBV4-3 . . TGCGCCAGCAGCCAAGGAGCGAGGACAGATACGCAGTATTTT CASSQGARTDTQYF
TRBJ2-1 TRBV27 . . TGTGCCAGCAGTGTGATAGCGAGAGGTGAGCAGTTCTTC CASSVIARGEQFF
TRBJ2-3 TRBV19 TRBD1 . TGTGCCAGTAGTATAGATGACAGGGCAGGAGATACGCAGTATTTT CASSIDDRAGDTQYF
TRBJ2-7 TRBV7-9 TRBD2 . TGTGCCAGCAGCCGTATCGGGACTAGCGGAACCTACGAGCAGTACTTC CASSRIGTSGTYEQYF
TRBJ2-5 TRBV27 . . TGTGCCAGCAGTTTACCACCCCCGGGGGCCAAAGGTGAGACCCAGTACTTC CASSLPPPGAKGETQYF
TRBJ2-3 TRBV28 . . TGTGCCAGCAGTTTCAGGGTAACGGATACGCAGTATTTT CASSFRVTDTQYF
TRBJ2-7 TRBV5-6 . . TGTGCCAGCAGCTTGTCGTTTCGAATACTTGGATCCTACGAGCAGTACTTC CASSLSFRILGSYEQYF
TRBJ2-7 TRBV27 . . TGTGCCAGCAGGGGGTTAGCGGTGAGGGAGCAGTACTTC CASRGLAVREQYF
TRBJ2-1 TRBV13 TRBD2 . TGTGCCAGCAGCCCGACAAGCGGGAGTTCCTACAATGAGCAGTTCTTC CASSPTSGSSYNEQFF
TRBJ2-7 TRBV27 TRBD2 . TGTGCCAGCACCCACCGGGGCGGGAGGTGGGACGAGCAGTACTTC CASTHRGGRWDEQYF
TRBJ2-2 TRBV7-8 . . TGTGCCAGCAGTGGGCTTGGGAACACCGGGGAGCTGTTTTTT CASSGLGNTGELFF
TRBJ2-3 TRBV2 . . TGTGCCTCCAAGGTGCCCCCAGATACGCAGTATTTT CASKVPPDTQYF
TRBJ2-3 TRBV6-5 . . TGTGCCAGCAGTTACGGGGGGGCAGGTACCACAGATACGCAGTATTTT CASSYGGAGTTDTQYF
TRBJ2-7 TRBV9 TRBD2 . TGTGCCTCAGCGCGGGGGAACCACGAGCAGTACTTC CASARGNHEQYF
TRBJ1-5 TRBV27 TRBD1 . TGTGCCAGCAGCACAGGGGGGACACCTCAGCCCCAGCATTTT CASSTGGTPQPQHF
TRBJ2-7 TRBV19 . . TGTGCCAGTAGGAGTAGGACAAATTCCTACGAGCAGTACTTC CASRSRTNSYEQYF
TRBJ2-2 TRBV29-1 . once TGCAGCGTTGAAGAGCCAGCTTCCGCGAACACCGGGGAGCTGTTTTTT CSVEEPASANTGELFF
TRBJ1-1 TRBV16 TRBD1 . TGTGCCAGCAGCCCCGGGACAGCGCCATGGGAAGCTTTCTTT CASSPGTAPWEAFF
TRBJ2-7 TRBV29-1 TRBD2 . TGCAGCGTCGAAAGCCTGCGACGACGCGGACTAGCGAGCACCTACGAGCAGTACTTC CSVESLRRRGLASTYEQYF
TRBJ2-7 TRBV9 TRBD1 . TGTGCCAGCAGCGTAGGAGGGACAGGGAGCTACGAGCAGTACTTC CASSVGGTGSYEQYF
TRBJ2-5 TRBV7-9 . . TGTGCCAGCCAGTTGGGGGAGGAGGAGACCCAGTACTTC CASQLGEEETQYF
TRBJ2-7 TRBV7-6 . . TGTGCCAGCACCTTGACGGCGGTCGGCTACGAGCAGTACTTC CASTLTAVGYEQYF
TRBJ2-3 TRBV9 TRBD2 . TGTGCCAGCAGCGTCCAGCGGGACACAGATACGCAGTATTTT CASSVQRDTDTQYF
TRBJ2-3 TRBV13 . . TGTGCCAGCAGCTTAACACCCCATAATAGAGGCACAGATACGCAGTATTTT CASSLTPHNRGTDTQYF
TRBJ2-2 TRBV2 . . TGTGCCAAGGACGGGAACACCGGGGAGCTGTTTTTT CAKDGNTGELFF
TRBJ2-3 TRBV29-1 TRBD1 . TGCAGCGTTGGGACAGGGGAGTTAGATACGCAGTATTTT CSVGTGELDTQYF
TRBJ2-6 TRBV7-9 . . TGTGCCAGCAGCCCGGTAGTAAGTGGGGCCAACGTCCTGACTTTC CASSPVVSGANVLTF
TRBJ1-5 TRBV15 TRBD1 once TGTGCCACCAGCCAAGACAGGGATGACAATCAGCCCCAGCATTTT CATSQDRDDNQPQHF
TRBJ2-5 TRBV11-2 . . TGTGCCAGCAGCTTAAAGATGGGAGCGGCACAAGAGACCCAGTACTTC CASSLKMGAAQETQYF
TRBJ1-4 TRBV5-1 TRBD1 . TGCGCCAGCAGCCCGACCTCCACAGGGGATGGATCAGAAAAACTGTTTTTT CASSPTSTGDGSEKLFF
TRBJ2-2 TRBV4-2 . . TGTGCCAGCAGCCAAGATCGGAGCACCGGGGAGCTGTTTTTT CASSQDRSTGELFF
TRBJ2-2 TRBV9 . . TGTGCCAGCACCCCGGGGGCGGAGAACACCGGGGAGCTGTTTTTT CASTPGAENTGELFF
TRBJ2-5 TRBV18 TRBD1 . TGTGCCAGCTCACTCGCCGGGACAGGGGGAGAGACCCAGTACTTC CASSLAGTGGETQYF
TRBJ2-5 TRBV18 . . TGTGCCAGCTCACGTACCCCTGGGGAGACCCAGTACTTC CASSRTPGETQYF
TRBJ2-7 TRBV29-1 TRBD1 . TGCAGCGTTGAAGCTCCTCGGGACAGACTATCCTACGAGCAGTACTTC CSVEAPRDRLSYEQYF
TRBJ1-4 TRBV19 . . TGTGCCAGTAAGAAGCACACTAATGAAAAACTGTTTTTT CASKKHTNEKLFF
TRBJ2-5 TRBV4-1 TRBD2 . TGCGCCAGCAGCCAAGAAGGCGGGAGAGACCAGTACTTC CASSQEGGRDQYF
TRBJ2-1 TRBV7-8 . . TGTGCCAGCAGCCGCTCTGGCTCCTACAATGAGCAGTTCTTC CASSRSGSYNEQFF
TRBJ1-1 TRBV6-6 . . TGTGCCAGCAGTCCCCGCGGACAGAACACTGAAGCTTTCTTT CASSPRGQNTEAFF
TRBJ2-3 TRBV15 . . TGTGCCACCAGAGCGGTACAGAGCACAGATACGCAGTATTTT CATRAVQSTDTQYF
TRBJ2-5 TRBV18 . . TGTGCCAGCTCACCATCCAGACAAGAGACCCAGTACTTC CASSPSRQETQYF
TRBJ2-7 TRBV27 TRBD2 . TGTGCCAGCAGTCTGGGACTAGCGTCCTACGAGCAGTACTTC CASSLGLASYEQYF